The 25 T cell receptor beta chains below all came from one sample that was sequenced in a study of response to subunit inactivated influenza vaccine. TCRdb recomputed calls from the RT-PCR reads with MiXCR, one row per CDR3 protein. The table lists some 600,000 distinct CDR3 sequences, 14% of them singletons, with roughly 7.2% in the top ten. The input for sequencing was PBMCs from blood, taken 14 days before vaccination. All receptors come from a man in his fifties or sixties who received an inactivated influenza vaccine.

This clonotype has a handful of counts. In nucleotides, the CDR3 is TGTGCCAGCAGCCCTACCGAGGGGGTCAATCAGCCCCAGCATTTT. This encodes CASSPTEGVNQPQHF. The chain employs TRBV7-9 and TRBJ1-5, with D possibly being TRBD1 (6 bases). V gave up 5 bases and J gave up 3 bases, with 14 bases separating them. The CDR3 loop spans 15 amino acids. Per germline, CDR1 SEHNR and CDR2 FQNEAQ (reference sequence). The full variable domain, in which reference TRBV7-9 and TRBJ1-5 provide the parts outside the CDR3, is DTGVSQNPRHKITKRGQNVTFRCDPISEHNRLYWYRQTLGQGPEFLTYFQNEAQLEKSRLLSDRFSAERPKGSFSTLEIQRTEQGDSAMYLCASSPTEGVNQPQHFGDGTRLSIL.

This chain connects TRBV5-1 to TRBJ1-1, with D perhaps TRBD1 (6 bases). The CDR3 is 15 residues long. V shed 4 bases and J shed 2 bases, with 15 bases lying between them. Germline CDR1 reads SGHRS; CDR2 reads YFSETQ. The CDR3, as DNA: TGCGCCAGCAGCCCAACCCCGGGACAAAACACTGAAGCTTTCTTT. Protein product: CASSPTPGQNTEAFF.

The gene calls are TRBV10-3 and TRBJ2-5; unclear D gene. The CDR3 is made up of 16 amino acids. Looked up from germline, CDR1 is ENHRY and CDR2 is SYGVKD. V dropped 3 bases and J dropped 2 bases, with 16 bases sitting between them. CDR3 loop: CAISDRTRTGQETQYF. CDR3 coding DNA: TGTGCCATCAGTGATCGCACCCGGACCGGGCAAGAGACCCAGTACTTC.

This clonotype was counted a few times. This rearrangement joins TRBV10-3 to TRBJ2-2, with 12 bases fitting TRBD1. In germline, CDR1 is ENHRY, CDR2 SYGVKD. V was pared by 6 bases and J by 2 bases, with 10 bases of the junction left unmatched. The length of the CDR3 is 18 residues. The CDR3 region is CAISTGQGAPPNTGELFF. In nucleotides, the CDR3 is TGTGCCATCAGCACGGGACAGGGGGCGCCCCCAAACACCGGGGAGCTGTTTTTT.

This chain joins TRBV3-1 and TRBJ2-4; D perhaps matches TRBD2 (5 bases). The CDR3 is made up of 16 amino acids. Germline V gene data show CDR1 as LGHDT and CDR2 as YNNKEL (reference sequence). V was cut by 1 base and J by 2 bases, with 12 bases left in between. The chain's CDR3 is CASSQVGGGPKNIQYF. CDR3 nucleotide sequence: TGTGCCAGCAGCCAAGTAGGAGGAGGTCCCAAAAACATTCAGTACTTC.

The J gene is TRBJ2-7, the V gene TRBV24-1; D is unclear. The CDR3 is 13 residues long. The V gene's germline CDR1 is KGHDR and CDR2 SFDVKD. With 3 bases removed from V and 2 bases from J, the gap between germline ends came to 7 bases. The CDR3 sequence: CATSDGSTYEQYF. Here the CDR3 DNA reads TGTGCCACCAGTGATGGTAGCACCTACGAGCAGTACTTC.

This clonotype has ten or more counts. CDR3 amino acids: CSARDVMSNTGELFF. The CDR3 nucleotides are TGCAGTGCTAGAGATGTGATGTCGAACACCGGGGAGCTGTTTTTT. V is TRBV20-1 and J is TRBJ2-2; D remains ambiguous. Germline CDR1 is DFQATT and CDR2 is SNEGSKA (reference sequence). CDR3 length: 15 amino acids. Trimming took off 0 bases at V and 0 bases at J, with 8 bases between the two ends.

Only a few counts were recorded for this clonotype. This sequence joins TRBV11-2 and TRBJ1-3; 10 bases line up with TRBD1. The V and J ends lost 4 bases and 0 bases, in that order; junction bases with no gene match: 9. Per the germline V gene, CDR1 is SGHAT and CDR2 is FQNNGV. The CDR3 has 18 residues. The CDR3 protein is CASSYPTGGLSSGNTIYF. Here the CDR3 DNA reads TGTGCCAGCAGCTACCCGACAGGGGGCCTTTCCTCTGGAAACACCATATATTTT.

This sequence joins TRBV6-2 or TRBV6-3 and TRBJ2-5, with D possibly matching TRBD1 (5 bases). Germline CDR1 and CDR2: MNHEY and SVGEGT. Trimming shortened V by 3 bases and J by 5 bases, and 25 bases separated the two germline ends. The CDR3 covers 18 residues. The CDR3 nucleotides read TGTGCCAGCAGTTATAGTAGGGGATTAGGACCGGCTGGGGAGACCCAGTACTTC. Protein: CASSYSRGLGPAGETQYF.

This clonotype was seen more than once but under ten times. V gene TRBV10-1 combines with J gene TRBJ2-2, with 7 positions matching TRBD1. In germline, CDR1 is WNHNN, CDR2 SYGVQD (reference sequence). V shed 10 bases and J 6 bases; nucleotides not matched to a gene: 5. This CDR3 spans 12 amino acids. The CDR3 DNA sequence: TGCGCCACCGCCCAGGGGGCCGGGGAGCTGTTTTTT. This sequence encodes CATAQGAGELFF.

J is TRBJ2-4 and V is TRBV10-3; 7 nucleotides match TRBD2. J lost 2 bases, V lost 0 bases, and 1 base had no gene match. The CDR3 is 15 residues long. The germline V gene has CDR1 ENHRY and CDR2 SYGVKD. The CDR3 protein is CAISESRESKNIQYF. CDR3 nucleotides: TGTGCCATCAGTGAGTCGCGGGAGTCCAAAAACATTCAGTACTTC.

CDR3: CASSQDVGSYNEQFF. CDR3 DNA: TGCGCCAGCAGCCAAGATGTGGGATCCTACAATGAGCAGTTCTTC. The chain links TRBV4-3 to TRBJ2-1; no definite D call. V lost 0 bases and J 1 base, leaving 7 bases between the germline ends. From germline, CDR1 is LGHNA and CDR2 YSLEER. CDR3 length equals 15 residues.

The rearrangement uses TRBV20-1 and TRBJ2-1; no firm D call. Germline CDR1 and CDR2: DFQATT and SNEGSKA (reference sequence). The CDR3 covers 14 residues. The CDR3 sequence: CSPGPSSSYNEQFF. In nucleotides, the CDR3 is TGCAGCCCCGGACCGAGCAGCTCCTACAATGAGCAGTTCTTC.

This clonotype has only a few counts. Written as DNA, the CDR3 is TGTGCCACCGGCGAGACGATGGAGACCCAGTACTTC. Residues: CATGETMETQYF. The chain has TRBV15 and TRBJ2-5; D is unresolved. The CDR3 is 12 residues long. Germline lookup yields CDR1 LNHNV and CDR2 YYDKDF (reference sequence). V dropped 8 bases and J dropped 5 bases, with 12 bases sitting between them.

This clonotype has only a few counts. This chain links TRBV6-2 or TRBV6-3 with TRBJ2-3, with D tentatively TRBD1 or TRBD2 (6 bases each). Deletions cut 2 bases from V and 2 bases from J, with 14 bases between. The CDR3 length is 16 residues. Germline CDR1 reads MNHEY; CDR2 reads SVGEGT. The CDR3 sequence is CASSYQRGRITDTQYF. For the CDR3, the DNA is TGTGCCAGCAGTTACCAACGGGGGCGGATCACAGATACGCAGTATTTT.

This chain connects TRBV5-5 to TRBJ2-2, with 9 bases lining up with TRBD2. V gave up 3 bases and J gave up 5 bases; unmatched junction bases: 11. CDR1 and CDR2 from the germline V gene are SGHKS and YYEKEE (reference sequence). The CDR3 is 17 amino acids. The CDR3 nucleotides are TGTGCCAGCAGCTACCTAGGTGGGACTAGCAGTACCGGGGAGCTGTTTTTT. Encoded protein: CASSYLGGTSSTGELFF.

This clonotype was counted between two and nine times. This chain joins TRBV28 and TRBJ2-3; D is ambiguous. The CDR3 totals 13 residues. Germline CDR1 reads MDHEN; CDR2 reads SYDVKM. V gave up 8 bases and J gave up 2 bases, with 11 bases separating them. The CDR3 is CASAYPITDTQYF. The CDR3 DNA reads TGTGCCAGCGCTTACCCGATCACAGATACGCAGTATTTT.

The chain couples TRBV12-3 or TRBV12-4 to TRBJ2-2; the match to TRBD2 covers 10 bases. Trimming took 3 bases from V and 6 from J; bases not matched to a gene: 13. The CDR3 is 18 residues long. The CDR3 DNA reads as TGTGCCAGCAGTTTTAGGCAGCGGGGGGGCTGGGGCGCCGGGGAGCTGTTTTTT. It specifies CASSFRQRGGWGAGELFF.

This clonotype occurred a few times. The V and J genes are TRBV7-9 and TRBJ2-1, with D unresolved. The CDR3 has 12 amino acids. Germline-derived CDR1 and CDR2 are SEHNR and FQNEAQ (reference sequence). Trimming pared 0 bases from V and 8 bases from J, leaving 5 bases between. CDR3 sequence: CASSLAMDEQFF. CDR3 nucleotides: TGTGCCAGCAGCTTAGCGATGGATGAGCAGTTCTTC.

The rearrangement joins TRBV9 to TRBJ2-7; 9 bases match TRBD2. The CDR3 spans 15 residues. Germline assignment: CDR1 SGDLS and CDR2 YYNGEE. Trimming took 3 bases from V and 4 from J; bases not matched to a gene: 8. The CDR3, as DNA: TGTGCCAGCAGCGCCAATAGCGGGAGCCAGTACGAGCAGTACTTC. Amino acid sequence: CASSANSGSQYEQYF.

This clonotype was detected ten times or more. This chain links TRBV11-2 with TRBJ2-3; D possibly corresponds to TRBD1 (5 bases). This CDR3 is 15 amino acids long. V was cut by 0 bases and J by 1 base, with 8 bases left in between. From germline, CDR1 is SGHAT and CDR2 FQNNGV. CDR3 nucleotides: TGTGCCAGCAGCTTAGACAGGGCCGGCACAGATACGCAGTATTTT. Protein: CASSLDRAGTDTQYF. The full variable domain, in which reference TRBV11-2 and TRBJ2-3 provide the parts outside the CDR3, is EAGVAQSPRYKIIEKRQSVAFWCNPISGHATLYWYQQILGQGPKLLIQFQNNGVVDDSQLPKDRFSAERLKGVDSTLKIQPAKLEDSAVYLCASSLDRAGTDTQYFGPGTRLTVL.

V is TRBV7-9 and J is TRBJ2-7; TRBD1 matches at 7 bases. The CDR3 totals 18 residues. The V gene's germline CDR1 is SEHNR and CDR2 FQNEAQ (reference sequence). J lost 3 bases, V lost 3 bases, and 17 bases had no gene match. The CDR3 here is CASSLTRPPGQYFYEQYF. CDR3 coding DNA: TGTGCCAGCAGCTTGACTCGGCCTCCGGGACAGTATTTCTACGAGCAGTACTTC.

The V and J genes are TRBV20-1 and TRBJ2-5; D may be TRBD1 (5 bases). CDR3 length equals 14 residues. Germline CDR1 DFQATT, CDR2 SNEGSKA (reference sequence). The V and J ends lost 5 bases and 4 bases respectively, with 17 bases between them. CDR3 nucleotide sequence: TGCAGTGCTTCCAGGGAAGGTTCGGTAGAGACCCAGTACTTC. Protein sequence: CSASREGSVETQYF.

This clonotype was counted many times. The chain has TRBV5-1 and TRBJ2-1; D is perhaps TRBD1 (5 bases). The germline V gene encodes CDR1 SGHRS and CDR2 YFSETQ. The CDR3 runs 15 residues. The V gene lost 0 bases and the J gene lost 6 bases, with 13 bases spanning the gap. CDR3: CASSLARERFNEQFF. CDR3 nucleotide sequence: TGCGCCAGCAGCTTGGCCAGGGAAAGGTTCAATGAGCAGTTCTTC.

This clonotype was detected a few times. The V gene is TRBV20-1, the J gene TRBJ2-2, with TRBD2 matching over 8 bases. CDR1 and CDR2 (germline): DFQATT, SNEGSKA (reference sequence). CDR3 size: 18 residues. V was clipped by 2 bases and J by 1 base; unmatched bases: 12. CDR3 sequence: CSARRAGASGRNTGELFF. CDR3 nucleotide sequence: TGCAGTGCTAGAAGGGCCGGGGCTAGCGGGCGGAACACCGGGGAGCTGTTTTTT.